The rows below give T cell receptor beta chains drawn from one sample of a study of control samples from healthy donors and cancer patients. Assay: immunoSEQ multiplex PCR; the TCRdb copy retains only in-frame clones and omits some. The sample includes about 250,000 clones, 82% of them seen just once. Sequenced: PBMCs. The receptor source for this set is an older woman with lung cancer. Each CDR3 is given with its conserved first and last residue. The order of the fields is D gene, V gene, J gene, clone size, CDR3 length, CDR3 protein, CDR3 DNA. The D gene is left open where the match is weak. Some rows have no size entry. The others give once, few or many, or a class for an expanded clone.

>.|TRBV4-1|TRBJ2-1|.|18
CASSQGPLTGASYNEQFF
TGCGCCAGCAGCCAAGGACCTCTCACAGGAGCTTCCTACAATGAGCAGTTCTTC
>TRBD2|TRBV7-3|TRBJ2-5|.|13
CASSSTSDQTQYF
TGTGCCAGCAGCTCAACTAGCGACCAGACCCAGTACTTC
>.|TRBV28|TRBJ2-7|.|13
CASRTRRSNEQYF
TGTGCCAGCAGGACACGACGAAGTAACGAGCAGTACTTC
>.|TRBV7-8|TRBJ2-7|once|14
CASSLAWGGDEQYF
TGTGCCAGCAGCTTAGCGTGGGGCGGCGACGAGCAGTACTTC
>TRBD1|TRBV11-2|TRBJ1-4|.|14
CASSPGTAAEKLFF
TGTGCCAGCAGCCCCGGGACAGCGGCTGAAAAACTGTTTTTT
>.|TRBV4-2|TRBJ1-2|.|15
CASSPPGRVLDGYTF
TGTGCCAGCAGCCCCCCGGGCAGGGTTCTTGATGGCTACACCTTC
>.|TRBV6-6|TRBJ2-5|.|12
CASTPAQETQYF
TGTGCCAGCACCCCAGCCCAAGAGACCCAGTACTTC
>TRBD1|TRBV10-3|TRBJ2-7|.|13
CAIRGQGVSEQYF
TGTGCCATCAGGGGACAGGGGGTATCCGAGCAGTACTTC
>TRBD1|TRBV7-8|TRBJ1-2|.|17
CASSHLAGGRANYGYTF
TGTGCCAGCAGCCACCTTGCAGGGGGCCGAGCTAACTATGGCTACACCTTC
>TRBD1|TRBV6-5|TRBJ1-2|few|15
CASSSNYQGADGYTF
TGTGCCAGCAGTTCGAATTACCAGGGGGCCGATGGCTACACCTTC
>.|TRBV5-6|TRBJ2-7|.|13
CASSLGRSYEQYF
TGTGCCAGCAGCTTGGGGCGATCCTACGAGCAGTACTTC
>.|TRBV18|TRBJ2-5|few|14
CASSPGQFQETQYF
TGTGCCAGCTCACCAGGGCAGTTCCAAGAGACCCAGTACTTC
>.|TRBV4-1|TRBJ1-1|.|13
CASSPLGDTEAFF
TGCGCCAGCAGCCCCCTGGGAGACACTGAAGCTTTCTTT
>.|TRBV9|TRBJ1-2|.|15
CASSVAGGPRYGYTF
TGTGCCAGCAGCGTAGCTGGAGGGCCCCGCTATGGCTACACCTTC
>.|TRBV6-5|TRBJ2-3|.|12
CASDHRGDTQYF
TGTGCCAGCGATCACCGCGGAGATACGCAGTATTTT
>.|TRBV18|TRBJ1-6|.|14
CASSPPADNSPLHF
TGTGCCAGCTCACCACCGGCGGACAATTCACCCCTCCACTTT
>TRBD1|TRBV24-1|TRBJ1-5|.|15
CATRRTGDQDQPQHF
TGTGCCACCAGGAGGACAGGGGATCAGGATCAGCCCCAGCATTTT
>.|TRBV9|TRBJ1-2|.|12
CASSVAGYGYTF
TGTGCCAGCAGCGTAGCGGGCTATGGCTACACCTTC
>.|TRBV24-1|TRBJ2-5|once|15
CATSDPAPRGETQYF
TGTGCCACCAGTGATCCAGCGCCCAGGGGAGAGACCCAGTACTTC
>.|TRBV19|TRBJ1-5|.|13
CASSRGISQPQHF
TGTGCCAGTAGCAGGGGAATTAGCCAGCCCCAGCATTTT
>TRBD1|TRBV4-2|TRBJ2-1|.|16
CASSQDETGSYNEQFF
TGTGCCAGCAGCCAAGATGAGACAGGGTCCTACAATGAGCAGTTCTTC
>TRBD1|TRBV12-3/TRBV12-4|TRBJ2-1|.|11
CASRSGTGQFF
TGTGCCAGCAGATCCGGGACAGGGCAGTTCTTC
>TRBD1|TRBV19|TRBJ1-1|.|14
CASRVGTGVNEAFF
TGTGCTAGTAGGGTCGGGACAGGGGTAAATGAAGCTTTCTTT
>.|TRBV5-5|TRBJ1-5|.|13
CASSLQGYQPQHF
TGTGCCAGCAGCTTGCAGGGATATCAGCCCCAGCATTTT
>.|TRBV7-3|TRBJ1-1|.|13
CASSPPGTAEAFF
TGTGCCAGCAGCCCCCCCGGGACTGCAGAAGCTTTCTTT
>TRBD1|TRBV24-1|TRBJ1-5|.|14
CATSAGTGDQPQHF
TGTGCCACCAGTGCCGGGACAGGGGATCAGCCCCAGCATTTT
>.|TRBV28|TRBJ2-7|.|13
CASSLLGAYEQYF
TGTGCCAGCAGTTTATTGGGGGCCTACGAGCAGTACTTC
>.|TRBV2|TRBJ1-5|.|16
CASSEAGFMSNQPQHF
TGTGCCAGCAGCGAAGCGGGATTTATGAGCAATCAGCCCCAGCATTTT
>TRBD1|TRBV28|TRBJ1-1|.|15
CASSTQGTRDTEAFF
TGTGCCAGCAGTACACAGGGGACAAGGGACACTGAAGCTTTCTTT
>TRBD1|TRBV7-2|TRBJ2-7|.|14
CASSYQGVSYEQYF
TGTGCCAGCAGCTACCAGGGGGTCTCCTACGAGCAGTACTTC
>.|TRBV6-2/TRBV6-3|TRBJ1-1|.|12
CASSYRRTEAFF
TGTGCCAGCAGTTACCGGCGGACTGAAGCTTTCTTT
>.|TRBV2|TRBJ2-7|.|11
CASSALGEQYF
TGTGCCAGCAGCGCCTTAGGGGAGCAGTACTTC
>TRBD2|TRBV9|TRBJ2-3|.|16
CASSVGNSGGTDTQYF
TGTGCCAGCAGCGTAGGTAATAGCGGGGGGACAGATACGCAGTATTTT
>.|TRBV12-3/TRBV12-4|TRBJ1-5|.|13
CASSSNRDQPQHF
TGTGCCAGCAGTTCGAACAGGGATCAGCCCCAGCATTTT
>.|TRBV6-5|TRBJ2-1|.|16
CASSYSSGGLHNEQFF
TGTGCCAGCAGTTACTCGTCGGGCGGGCTCCACAATGAGCAGTTCTTC
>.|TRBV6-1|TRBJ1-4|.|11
CASSEYGELFF
TGTGCCAGCAGTGAATATGGGGAACTGTTTTTT
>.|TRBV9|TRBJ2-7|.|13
CASSVAVWDEQYF
TGTGCCAGCAGCGTAGCGGTTTGGGACGAGCAGTACTTC
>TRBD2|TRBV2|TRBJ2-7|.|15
CASRKMASGVYEQYF
TGTGCCAGCAGAAAAATGGCTAGCGGGGTTTACGAGCAGTACTTC
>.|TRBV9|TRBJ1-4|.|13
CASSPSPTAPLFF
TGTGCCAGCAGCCCAAGTCCGACCGCACCACTGTTTTTT
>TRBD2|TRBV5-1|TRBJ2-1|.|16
CASSPGLAGASNEQFF
TGCGCCAGCAGCCCCGGACTAGCGGGGGCCAGCAATGAGCAGTTCTTC
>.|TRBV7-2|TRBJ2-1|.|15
CASSLSRSSYNEQFF
TGTGCCAGCAGCTTAAGCAGGAGCTCCTACAATGAGCAGTTCTTC
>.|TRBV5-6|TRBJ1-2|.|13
CASSLHGAGGYTF
TGTGCCAGCAGCTTGCACGGGGCGGGAGGCTACACCTTC
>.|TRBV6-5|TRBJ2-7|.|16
CASSYPGQGGRTEQYF
TGTGCCAGCAGTTACCCAGGACAGGGAGGGCGGACCGAGCAGTACTTC
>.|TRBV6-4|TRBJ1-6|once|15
CASRHRVQYNSPLHF
TGTGCCAGCAGACACAGGGTCCAATATAATTCACCCCTCCACTTT
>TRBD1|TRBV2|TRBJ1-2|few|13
CASSEDRGEGYTF
TGTGCCAGCAGTGAAGACAGGGGGGAGGGCTACACCTTC
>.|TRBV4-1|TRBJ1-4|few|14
CASSQDRGQEKLFF
TGCGCCAGCAGCCAAGATAGAGGCCAGGAAAAACTGTTTTTT
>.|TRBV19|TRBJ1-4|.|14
CASSRTTANEKLFF
TGTGCCAGTAGTAGGACGACCGCTAATGAAAAACTGTTTTTT
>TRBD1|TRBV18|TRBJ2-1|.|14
CAGSQGQGINEQFF
TGTGCCGGATCCCAGGGACAGGGAATAAATGAGCAGTTCTTC
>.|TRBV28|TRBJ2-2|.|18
CASSSLPTAYANTGELFF
TGTGCCAGCAGTTCCCTCCCGACAGCCTACGCGAACACCGGGGAGCTGTTTTTT
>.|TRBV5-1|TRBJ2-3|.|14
CASSFGTATDTQYF
TGCGCCAGCAGCTTTGGGACGGCTACAGATACGCAGTATTTT
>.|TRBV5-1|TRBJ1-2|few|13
CASSSGSNYGYTF
TGCGCCAGCAGCTCGGGATCTAACTATGGCTACACCTTC
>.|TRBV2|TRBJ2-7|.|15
CASSERVRDTDEQYF
TGTGCCAGCAGTGAAAGGGTGAGGGATACGGACGAGCAGTACTTC